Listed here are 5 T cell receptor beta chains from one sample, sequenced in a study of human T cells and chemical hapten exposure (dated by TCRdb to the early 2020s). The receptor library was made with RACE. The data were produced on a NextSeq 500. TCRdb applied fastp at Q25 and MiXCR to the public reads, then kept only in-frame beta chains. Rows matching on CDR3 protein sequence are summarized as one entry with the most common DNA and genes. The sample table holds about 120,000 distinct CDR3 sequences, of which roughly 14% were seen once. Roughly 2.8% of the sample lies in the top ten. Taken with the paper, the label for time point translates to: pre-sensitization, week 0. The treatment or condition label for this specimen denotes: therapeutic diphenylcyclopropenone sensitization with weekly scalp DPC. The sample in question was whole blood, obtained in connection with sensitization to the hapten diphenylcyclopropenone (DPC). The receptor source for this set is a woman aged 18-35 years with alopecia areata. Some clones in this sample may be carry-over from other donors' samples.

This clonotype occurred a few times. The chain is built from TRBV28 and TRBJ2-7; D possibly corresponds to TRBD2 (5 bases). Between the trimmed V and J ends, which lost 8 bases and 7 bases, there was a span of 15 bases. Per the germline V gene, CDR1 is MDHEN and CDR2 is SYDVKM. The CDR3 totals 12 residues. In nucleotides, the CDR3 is TGTGCCAGCTCCCCCTTGACGGGAGAGCAGTACTTC. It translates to CASSPLTGEQYF.

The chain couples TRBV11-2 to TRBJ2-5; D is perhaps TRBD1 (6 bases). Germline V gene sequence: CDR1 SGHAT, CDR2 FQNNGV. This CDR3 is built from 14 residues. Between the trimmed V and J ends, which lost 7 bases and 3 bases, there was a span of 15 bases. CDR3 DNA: TGTGCCAGCACTCTCACAGGGCCAGAAGAGACCCAGTACTTC. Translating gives CASTLTGPEETQYF.

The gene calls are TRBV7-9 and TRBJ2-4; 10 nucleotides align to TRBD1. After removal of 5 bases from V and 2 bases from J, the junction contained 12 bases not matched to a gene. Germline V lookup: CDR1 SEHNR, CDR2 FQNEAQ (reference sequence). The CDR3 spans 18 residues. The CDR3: CASSPGTGVGGTKNIQYF. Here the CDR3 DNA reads TGTGCCAGCAGCCCCGGGACAGGGGTTGGAGGGACCAAAAACATTCAGTACTTC.

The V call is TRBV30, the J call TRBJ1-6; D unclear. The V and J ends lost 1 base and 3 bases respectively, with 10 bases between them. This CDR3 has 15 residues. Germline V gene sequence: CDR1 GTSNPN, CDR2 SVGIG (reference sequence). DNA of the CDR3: TGTGCCTGGAGTGCCGACACCGTCTATAATTCACCCCTCCACTTT. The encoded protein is CAWSADTVYNSPLHF.

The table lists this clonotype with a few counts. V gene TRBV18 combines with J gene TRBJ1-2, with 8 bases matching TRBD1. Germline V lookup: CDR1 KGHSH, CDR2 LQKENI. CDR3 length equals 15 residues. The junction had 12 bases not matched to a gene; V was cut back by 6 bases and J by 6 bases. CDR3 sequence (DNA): TGTGCCAGCTCGAAGGTGGACAGGGTCTCGAATGGCTACACCTTC. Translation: CASSKVDRVSNGYTF.